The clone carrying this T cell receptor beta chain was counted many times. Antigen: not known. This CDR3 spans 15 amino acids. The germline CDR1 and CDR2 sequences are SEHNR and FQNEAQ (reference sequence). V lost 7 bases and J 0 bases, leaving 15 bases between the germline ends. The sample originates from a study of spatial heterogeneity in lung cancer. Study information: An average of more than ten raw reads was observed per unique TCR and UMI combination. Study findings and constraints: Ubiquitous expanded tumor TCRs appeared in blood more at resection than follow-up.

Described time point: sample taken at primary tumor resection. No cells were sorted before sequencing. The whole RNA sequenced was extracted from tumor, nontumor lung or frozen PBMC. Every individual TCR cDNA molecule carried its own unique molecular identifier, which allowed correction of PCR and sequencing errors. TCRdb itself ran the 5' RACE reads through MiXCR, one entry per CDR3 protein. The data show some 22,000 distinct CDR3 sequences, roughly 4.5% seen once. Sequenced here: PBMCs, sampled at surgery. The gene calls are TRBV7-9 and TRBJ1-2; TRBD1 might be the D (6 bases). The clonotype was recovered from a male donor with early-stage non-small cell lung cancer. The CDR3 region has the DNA TGTGCCAGCATCTGGTCGGGGGCTGCTAACTATGGCTACACCTTC. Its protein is CASIWSGAANYGYTF. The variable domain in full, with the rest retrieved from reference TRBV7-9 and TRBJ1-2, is DTGVSQNPRHKITKRGQNVTFRCDPISEHNRLYWYRQTLGQGPEFLTYFQNEAQLEKSRLLSDRFSAERPKGSFSTLEIQRTEQGDSAMYLCASIWSGAANYGYTFGSGTRLTVV.